The sequence of this T cell receptor (beta chain) was determined in a study of Graves' ophthalmopathy and Graves' hyperthyroidism (dated by TCRdb to the late 2010s). Study-wide context: Stable hyperthyroidism was defined as no progression to ophthalmopathy within 18 months of follow-up. The study used signatures of the TCR beta repertoire to tell Graves' ophthalmopathy apart from Graves' hyperthyroidism and to predict which patients would progress to ophthalmopathy. In total, 135 blood samples were TCR-sequenced: under 45 ophthalmopathy, about 75 hyperthyroidism and roughly 17 hyperthyroidism-to-ophthalmopathy patients. To explore V-J signatures that distinguish ophthalmopathy from hyperthyroidism, a discovery set of 100 patients was enrolled, made up of roughly 41 with ophthalmopathy and roughly 55 with stable hyperthyroidism. In more than five hyperthyroidism patients, T-cell repertoires of thyroid tissue and blood were compared. After sampling, hyperthyroidism patients received methimazole starting at 30 mg daily, and ophthalmopathy patients received high-dose intravenous methylprednisolone. An independent validation cohort was composed of fewer than 20 hyperthyroidism patients and about 17 patients who later progressed from hyperthyroidism to ophthalmopathy.

The hyperthyroidism patients were 18 to 65 years old and newly diagnosed, with a disease duration of less than 2 months. Anyone with other autoimmune diseases, uncontrolled infections, pregnancy or lactation was excluded from the study. Diagnosis relied on clinical symptoms, serum thyroxine, TRAb, thyroid ultrasound and orbital computed tomography. Trizol reagent was used to extract the total RNA, and its quality was then checked on an Agilent 2100 Bioanalyzer. TCR beta CDR3 regions were amplified from RNA transcripts for repertoire sequencing. The first round of RT-PCR was done with HTBI primers and the Qiagen OneStep RT-PCR kit, and was followed by a second round of multiplex PCR, then size selection and purification. The libraries underwent paired-end sequencing with 100 bp reads on an Illumina HiSeq2000. As for how the authors treated the data: Reads were processed with SOAPnuke, discarding reads with adapters, uncalled bases, mean Phred below 15, or no exact constant-primer or identifier match. COPE v1.2.5 was used to merge high-quality paired reads. Unique nucleotide sequences were defined as clonotypes and aligned to IMGT TRB V, D and J references using MiTCR v1.1. Only V-J combinations with frequency above 0.0001 were analysed, covering around 99% of repertoires. For each V-J combination, a TCR clonal expansion and chaos score was defined as F50 clonal expansion divided by the chaos observed in the TCRdist matrix. Welch's t-statistics and random forest were used to reduce features to about 14 V-J combinations, which were fed into a naive Bayes classifier. Thyroid-blood repertoire similarity was quantified with the Morisita-Horn index. TCRdb itself trimmed the public reads at Q25 with fastp, ran MiXCR and retained productive beta chains. A single entry per CDR3 protein holds the most common genes and DNA from its merged rows. The V and J calls reflect TCRdb's pipeline rather than the authors' work. Counted in this sample were around 1,000,000 distinct CDR3 sequences; about two fifths of them appeared once. The ten largest make up over 8.5% of the sample.

About this clonotype itself: Its binding antigen is unknown. No much larger clone exists at a distance of one base, and base qualities are not known.

Here is what the overall study found, with its caveats: In validation, the model predicted ophthalmopathy progression with more than 70% sensitivity and around 72% specificity; fewer than 15 predicted patients were CT-confirmed with GO in a median of approximately 6.5 months. The 13-signature model separated ophthalmopathy from stable hyperthyroidism with 85% to 90% sensitivity and approximately 81% specificity in cross-validation, and 80%/75% in the test set. Most expanded thyroid clonotypes with frequency above 0.001 were also detected in blood, suggesting blood repertoires may reflect the thyroid immune response. Sample size was not statistically predetermined, and group allocation was not concealed from the investigators.

CDR1 and CDR2 are read off the germline V gene (reference sequence) as LNHDA and SQIVND. A distance of 21 bases separates the germline ends of V and J, which lose 6 bases and 6 bases respectively. From the cysteine through the phenylalanine, the CDR3 covers 16 amino acids. Kept here is only the CDR3 DNA, which spans 48 bases and is read in frame from base 1. The sequenced material came from peripheral blood or thyroid tissue (not recorded which). The TCR was taken from an adult man with Graves' hyperthyroidism. The chain uses TRBV19 and TRBJ1-5, and the D gene may be TRBD1, 6 bases matching. The CDR3 has the sequence CASSLLQGFISQPQHF. Read as DNA, the sequence is TGTGCCAGTAGCCTCTTACAGGGATTCATATCTCAGCCCCAGCATTTT.